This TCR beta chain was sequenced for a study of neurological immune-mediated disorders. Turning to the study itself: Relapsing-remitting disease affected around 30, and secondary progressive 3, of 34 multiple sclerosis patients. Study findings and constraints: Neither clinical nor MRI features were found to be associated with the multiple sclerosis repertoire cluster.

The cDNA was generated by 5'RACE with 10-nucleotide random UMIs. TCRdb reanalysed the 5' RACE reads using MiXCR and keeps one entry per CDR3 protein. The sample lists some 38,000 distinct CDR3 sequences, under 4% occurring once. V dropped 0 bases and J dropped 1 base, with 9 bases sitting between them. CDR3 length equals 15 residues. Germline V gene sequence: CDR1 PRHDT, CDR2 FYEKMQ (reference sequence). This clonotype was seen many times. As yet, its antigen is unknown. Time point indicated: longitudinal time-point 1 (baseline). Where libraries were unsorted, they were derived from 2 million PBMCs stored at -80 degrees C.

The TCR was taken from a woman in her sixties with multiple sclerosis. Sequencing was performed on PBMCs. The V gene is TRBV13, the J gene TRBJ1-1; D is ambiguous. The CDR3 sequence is CASSLGDTGNTEAFF. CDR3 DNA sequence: TGTGCCAGCAGCTTAGGCGACACGGGGAACACTGAAGCTTTCTTT.